One sample yielded the 28 T cell receptor beta chains listed below, sequenced in a study of T cells after yellow fever vaccination. MiXCR was run by TCRdb on the 5' RACE reads, yielding one entry per CDR3 protein. This table holds about 630,000 distinct CDR3 sequences, approximately 13% found once. Specimen: PBMCs, collected on the day of the yellow fever booster vaccination. Receptors originate from a young man who received the YFV17D yellow fever vaccine.

This clonotype was counted only a few times. The V and J genes are TRBV3-1 and TRBJ2-3; TRBD2 matches at 8 bases. This CDR3 has 15 residues. Germline CDR1 is LGHDT and CDR2 is YNNKEL (reference sequence). V trimming: 1 base; J trimming: 5 bases; junction bases outside the gene matches: 5. This CDR3 is CASSQAGGRVDTQYF. The CDR3 DNA follows: TGTGCCAGCAGCCAAGCGGGAGGGCGAGTAGATACGCAGTATTTT.

The chain uses TRBV6-6 and TRBJ2-7; D possibly corresponds to TRBD2 (6 bases). The CDR3 has 13 amino acids. V was trimmed by 2 bases and J by 3 bases, leaving 8 bases between them. Germline CDR1 MNHNY, CDR2 SVGAGI (reference sequence). The CDR3 nucleotides read TGTGCCAGCAGTTACGGAGGGATCTACGAGCAGTACTTC. It is translated as CASSYGGIYEQYF.

V is TRBV6-2 or TRBV6-3 and J is TRBJ2-1; 11 bases fit TRBD2. The CDR3 runs 16 residues. Unmatched junction bases numbered 5, after V lost 0 bases and J lost 7 bases. Germline loops: CDR1 MNHEY, CDR2 SVGEGT. CDR3 loop: CASSYSASGRMNEQFF. The CDR3 nucleotides read TGTGCCAGCAGTTACTCGGCTAGCGGGAGGATGAATGAGCAGTTCTTC.

This clonotype occurred a few times. V usage is TRBV29-1 and J usage is TRBJ2-2; unclear D gene. The length of the CDR3 is 12 residues. Trimming shortened V by 7 bases and J by 1 base, and 7 bases separated the two germline ends. Germline V gene lookup returns CDR1 SQVTM and CDR2 ANQGSEA. The CDR3 region has the DNA TGCAGCGCCGCCTGGAACACCGGGGAGCTGTTTTTT. Translated, it gives CSAAWNTGELFF.

V is TRBV20-1 and J is TRBJ2-5; 8 bases line up with TRBD1. Germline lookup yields CDR1 DFQATT and CDR2 SNEGSKA (reference sequence). This CDR3 spans 15 amino acids. Losses at the gene ends were 4 bases for V and 0 bases for J; bases not matched to a gene: 7. CDR3 region: CSAIGGQGYQETQYF. In DNA form, the CDR3 reads TGCAGTGCTATAGGAGGACAGGGCTACCAAGAGACCCAGTACTTC.

This clonotype was observed many times. The chain links TRBV9 to TRBJ2-1; possible D gene TRBD2, 5 bases. The V gene's germline CDR1 is SGDLS and CDR2 YYNGEE. Deletions cut 1 base from V and 0 bases from J, with 8 bases between. The CDR3 extends over 15 amino acids. The CDR3 nucleotides read TGTGCCAGCAGCGTACTCCGGGACTCCTACAATGAGCAGTTCTTC. Translation: CASSVLRDSYNEQFF.

V gene TRBV4-1 combines with J gene TRBJ2-7; TRBD2 might be the D (6 bases). Trimming took off 4 bases at V and 3 bases at J, with 16 bases between the two ends. CDR1 is MGHRA and CDR2 is YSYEKL in the germline V gene. This CDR3 spans 15 amino acids. The CDR3 region has the DNA TGCGCCAGCAGCCGCCTCGCGGAGGGTTTCTACGAGCAGTACTTC. This gives the protein CASSRLAEGFYEQYF.

The chain has TRBV5-1 and TRBJ2-2, with D possibly TRBD1 on 5 matching bases. The CDR3 contains 18 residues. V lost 3 bases and J 1 base, leaving 19 bases between the germline ends. Germline V gene sequence: CDR1 SGHRS, CDR2 YFSETQ. The CDR3, as DNA: TGCGCCAGCAGCTCCCAACCTTTTAACCAGGGGAACACCGGGGAGCTGTTTTTT. Amino acids: CASSSQPFNQGNTGELFF.

This clonotype was seen only a few times. This chain joins TRBV5-1 and TRBJ2-1; possibly TRBD1 for D (5 bases). CDR1 and CDR2 from the germline V gene are SGHRS and YFSETQ. The V and J ends lost 4 bases and 6 bases respectively, with 11 bases between them. There are 13 residues in the CDR3. CDR3 DNA sequence: TGCGCCAGCAGCGAACAGGACGGCAATGAGCAGTTCTTC. Its translation is CASSEQDGNEQFF.

Only a few counts were recorded for this clonotype. The chain is built from TRBV29-1 and TRBJ1-3; perhaps TRBD1 as D (5 bases). Germline V lookup: CDR1 SQVTM, CDR2 ANQGSEA. V was clipped by 5 bases and J by 4 bases, with 15 bases between them. The CDR3 is 14 residues long. CDR3: CSVSRQAGGNTIYF. In DNA form, the CDR3 reads TGCAGCGTTTCCCGGCAGGCAGGGGGAAACACCATATATTTT. The variable domain in full, with the rest retrieved from reference TRBV29-1 and TRBJ1-3, is SAVISQKPSRDICQRGTSLTIQCQVDSQVTMMFWYRQQPGQSLTLIATANQGSEATYESGFVIDKFPISRPNLTFSTLTVSNMSPEDSSIYLCSVSRQAGGNTIYFGEGSWLTVV.

This clonotype was recorded a few times. The CDR3 is CASTEGQPGDTQYF. DNA of the CDR3: TGTGCCAGCACCGAGGGCCAGCCGGGAGATACGCAGTATTTT. The chain recombines TRBV7-2 with TRBJ2-3; D is perhaps TRBD2 (5 bases). The CDR3 consists of 14 residues. CDR1 and CDR2 (germline): SGHTA, FQGNSA. Deletions cut 7 bases from V and 5 bases from J, with 16 bases between.

The chain joins TRBV7-9 to TRBJ2-1; 8 nucleotides align to TRBD1. V lost 2 bases, J lost 1 base, and 1 base stayed unmatched. The germline V gene has CDR1 SEHNR and CDR2 FQNEAQ (reference sequence). The CDR3 is made up of 15 amino acids. CDR3 sequence: CASSLRTGSYNEQFF. CDR3 DNA sequence: TGTGCCAGCAGCTTAAGGACAGGGTCCTACAATGAGCAGTTCTTC.

This clonotype occurred a few times. The chain joins TRBV18 to TRBJ2-3; possible D gene TRBD2, 7 bases. Trimming removed 3 bases at V and 0 bases at J, with 19 bases between. The germline V gene has CDR1 KGHSH and CDR2 LQKENI. The CDR3 has 18 residues. CDR3 in amino acids: CASSPEGAGAASTDTQYF. The DNA for the CDR3 is TGTGCCAGCTCACCGGAAGGCGCGGGGGCGGCTAGCACAGATACGCAGTATTTT.

The chain couples TRBV12-3 or TRBV12-4 to TRBJ2-1, with a tentative D call TRBD2 (5 bases). The CDR3 has 13 residues. Trimming left V 5 bases short and J 15 bases short, with 20 bases between. CDR3 in DNA: TGTGCCAGCAGTCGCATCCAGACTGGAGGCCTGTTCTTC. This gives the protein CASSRIQTGGLFF.

This sequence joins TRBV7-9 and TRBJ2-5; D possibly corresponds to TRBD1 (5 bases). The CDR3 is made up of 13 amino acids. Germline V gene sequence: CDR1 SEHNR, CDR2 FQNEAQ (reference sequence). The ends were cut back, 9 bases at V and 5 bases at J, with 16 bases in the middle. CDR3 region: CASKPGPRETQYF. CDR3 bases: TGTGCCAGTAAACCAGGGCCTCGGGAGACCCAGTACTTC.

This clonotype appeared a few times. The chain combines TRBV29-1 with TRBJ2-7; 9 bases are a match to TRBD2. Germline CDR1 SQVTM, CDR2 ANQGSEA. Trimming removed 7 bases from V and 6 bases from J; junction bases left unmatched: 7. This CDR3 is built from 12 residues. The DNA for the CDR3 is TGCAGCGGCGGGAGGGCCTTCTCCGAGCAGTACTTC. It is translated as CSGGRAFSEQYF.

This clonotype was seen repeatedly, ten times or more. CDR3 sequence: CASGEGRAYEQYF. For the CDR3, the DNA is TGCGCCAGCGGGGAGGGGAGAGCCTACGAGCAGTACTTC. This chain connects TRBV5-1 to TRBJ2-7; 7 bases align to TRBD2. CDR3 length: 13 amino acids. The germline V gene has CDR1 SGHRS and CDR2 YFSETQ. Losses at the gene ends were 7 bases for V and 2 bases for J; bases not matched to a gene: 6.

The gene calls are TRBV6-2 or TRBV6-3 and TRBJ2-7; D is possibly TRBD1 or TRBD2 (6 bases each). V was pared by 7 bases and J by 6 bases, with 13 bases between. This CDR3 spans 12 amino acids. Germline V gene lookup returns CDR1 MNHEY and CDR2 SVGEGT. CDR3 region: CASTRGPGEQYF. The DNA for the CDR3 is TGTGCCAGCACCCGGGGGCCCGGCGAGCAGTACTTC.

This clonotype was counted at least ten times. J is TRBJ2-1 and V is TRBV18; no clear D. The germline V and J ends were trimmed by 4 bases and 6 bases, with 13 bases remaining between them. Germline-derived CDR1 and CDR2 are KGHSH and LQKENI. This CDR3 contains 14 residues. The CDR3 DNA reads as TGTGCCAGCTCACTTTTCGGAGAGCTCAATGAGCAGTTCTTC. Encoded protein: CASSLFGELNEQFF.

J is TRBJ2-3 and V is TRBV7-2; 9 bases line up with TRBD1. Germline CDR1 is SGHTA and CDR2 is FQGNSA. CDR3 length: 17 residues. Germline trimming cut 4 bases from V and 4 bases from J; bases unmatched to any gene: 12. Here the CDR3 DNA reads TGTGCCAGCAGCTCGTCCTGGCGGACAGGGGTATCAGATACGCAGTATTTT. This sequence encodes CASSSSWRTGVSDTQYF.

The chain links TRBV10-3 to TRBJ2-7; weak D call: TRBD1 (5 bases). The V gene lost 4 bases and the J gene lost 5 bases, with 9 bases spanning the gap. Germline lookup yields CDR1 ENHRY and CDR2 SYGVKD. The CDR3 totals 12 residues. DNA for the CDR3: TGTGCCATCAGTGTCAGGGCGGACGAGCAGTACTTC. Translating it yields CAISVRADEQYF.

The gene calls are TRBV12-3 or TRBV12-4 and TRBJ2-1, with TRBD2 matching over 14 bases. This CDR3 contains 18 residues. With V trimmed by 8 bases and J by 2 bases, 11 bases remained unmatched. CDR3 sequence reads: CASQAPGTSGRAYNEQFF. CDR3 in DNA: TGTGCCAGCCAAGCCCCTGGGACTAGCGGGAGAGCCTACAATGAGCAGTTCTTC.

The genes are TRBV27 and TRBJ2-2; possibly TRBD2 for D (5 bases). The CDR3 sequence is 16 residues long. The V gene lost 5 bases and the J gene lost 3 bases, with 16 bases spanning the gap. Germline CDR1 and CDR2: MNHEY and SMNVEV (reference sequence). Written as DNA, the CDR3 is TGTGCCAGCAGTCCCCCGGCGGGTGGCGACACCGGGGAGCTGTTTTTT. It yields the protein CASSPPAGGDTGELFF.

This clonotype was seen a few times. Written as DNA, the CDR3 is TGTGCCAGCAGCTTAAGGGCAAATGGCGAGCAGTACTTC. Protein: CASSLRANGEQYF. V and J are TRBV7-2 and TRBJ2-7; D is unclear. V was shortened by 2 bases and J by 6 bases, with 11 bases between the two germline ends. Germline V gives CDR1 SGHTA, CDR2 FQGNSA. The CDR3 consists of 13 residues.

This clonotype was seen a handful of times. This rearrangement joins TRBV7-2 to TRBJ2-7, with 7 bases matching TRBD1. J gave up 3 bases and V 5 bases, and 13 bases lay outside the gene matches. Germline CDR1 is SGHTA and CDR2 is FQGNSA. The CDR3 runs 16 residues. The chain's CDR3 is CASSPASSRGNYEQYF. CDR3 sequence (DNA): TGTGCCAGCAGCCCGGCGTCTTCCAGGGGGAACTACGAGCAGTACTTC.

The genes are TRBV18 and TRBJ2-5; the match to TRBD1 covers 7 bases. The V and J ends lost 5 bases and 5 bases, in that order; junction bases with no gene match: 8. This CDR3 comprises 14 residues. Germline V gene data show CDR1 as KGHSH and CDR2 as LQKENI. The CDR3 nucleotides are TGTGCCAGCTCAAACCAACAGGGGCCGGAGACCCAGTACTTC. Protein product: CASSNQQGPETQYF. Complete variable domain (other parts from reference TRBV18 and TRBJ2-5): NAGVMQNPRHLVRRRGQEARLRCSPMKGHSHVYWYRQLPEEGLKFMVYLQKENIIDESGMPKERFSAEFPKEGPSILRIQQVVRGDSAAYFCASSNQQGPETQYFGPGTRLLVL.

There are many counts of this clonotype. As DNA, the CDR3 is TGTGCCAGCAGTTACCCCCACTCCGAGCAGTACTTC. Protein sequence: CASSYPHSEQYF. The rearrangement links TRBV6-2 or TRBV6-3 to TRBJ2-7; D gene unclear. Germline assignment: CDR1 MNHEY and CDR2 SVGEGT. The V end was cut by 2 bases, the J end by 6 bases, with 8 bases between. The CDR3 has 12 residues.

This clonotype was found many times. The J gene is TRBJ2-4, the V gene TRBV7-3; D is possibly TRBD1 or TRBD2 (5 bases each). This CDR3 is 14 amino acids long. Trimming took 2 bases from V and 9 from J, leaving 14 bases between them. CDR1 and CDR2 (germline): SGHTA, FQGTGA. The CDR3 is CASSLGGPGTIQYF. Written as DNA, the CDR3 is TGTGCCAGCAGCTTAGGAGGTCCTGGGACCATTCAGTACTTC. Looking up the rest from reference TRBV7-3 and TRBJ2-4 gives the full variable domain: GAGVSQTPSNKVTEKGKYVELRCDPISGHTALYWYRQSLGQGPEFLIYFQGTGAADDSGLPNDRFFAVRPEGSVSTLKIQRTERGDSAVYLCASSLGGPGTIQYFGAGTRLSVL.